The source of this T cell receptor beta chain is a study of molecular identifiers for immune sequencing clone quantification. Study-level points and caveats: Over 98% of effector molecules, but under 1% in naive cells, were held by clones with more than 20 RNA copies.

CDR1 is GTSNPN and CDR2 is SVGIG in the germline V gene (reference sequence). Between the trimmed V and J ends, which lost 2 bases and 4 bases, there was a span of 9 bases. This CDR3 region has 13 residues. A single record per CDR3 protein comes from TCRdb applying MiXCR to the PCR reads. The repertoire has about 320,000 distinct CDR3 sequences, 20% to 25% of them found once; the top ten carry 0.81%. Regarding this clonotype: Its matching antigen is unknown.

The chain employs TRBV30 and TRBJ2-1, with TRBD2 as a possible D gene (5 bases). This TCR came from a human donor in good health. Some libraries in this study had Jurkat cell RNA spiked in. Material: naive CD8+ T cells from blood, with Jurkat cell RNA spiked in. Subset specified: FACS-sorted CD8+CD4-CCR7+CD45RA+ naive T cells. The CDR3 sequence: CAWSLGDYNEQFF. The CDR3 DNA reads as TGTGCCTGGAGTCTCGGGGATTACAATGAGCAGTTCTTC.